These 23 T cell receptor beta chains share one sample of origin, sequenced in a study of blood T cell repertoires in COVID-19. Data came from immunoSEQ multiplex PCR; TCRdb stores just in-frame clones and leaves some out. The sample has a few hundred thousand clones, approximately 80% seen once. Specimen: peripheral blood. These receptors were collected from an elderly woman with acute or convalescent COVID-19.

This clone came up once. The chain has TRBV7-2 and TRBJ2-2, with 10 bases fitting TRBD2. There are 15 residues in the CDR3. The ends lost 4 bases at V and 6 bases at J; junction bases unmatched: 5. Germline CDR1 reads SGHTA; CDR2 reads FQGNSA. The CDR3 sequence: CASSSGLAVPGELFF. In nucleotides, the CDR3 is TGTGCCAGCAGCTCCGGACTAGCGGTTCCCGGGGAGCTGTTTTTT.

The V and J genes are TRBV30 and TRBJ1-6; TRBD1 matches at 9 bases. Germline CDR1 reads GTSNPN; CDR2 reads SVGIG (reference sequence). The V segment lost 0 bases and the J segment 12 bases; nucleotides outside the gene matches: 6. This CDR3 has 14 residues. The chain's CDR3 is CAWSVGQGLGPLHF. The CDR3 bases are TGTGCCTGGAGTGTCGGACAGGGGTTGGGACCCCTCCACTTT.

The gene calls are TRBV7-2 and TRBJ1-5; D is undetermined. Trimming pared 2 bases from V and 9 bases from J, leaving 20 bases between. This CDR3 is 16 amino acids long. Germline V lookup: CDR1 SGHTA, CDR2 FQGNSA. In nucleotides, the CDR3 is TGTGCCAGCAGCTTAAACAACCCCCTGACCCCAGGGCCCCAGCATTTT. Amino acid sequence: CASSLNNPLTPGPQHF.

This clone occurred a few times. The chain employs TRBV3-1 (or the pseudogene TRBV3-2) and TRBJ1-2, with TRBD1 matching over 7 bases. The V and J ends lost 0 bases and 8 bases, in that order; junction bases with no gene match: 9. Germline V gives CDR1 LGHDT, CDR2 YNNKEL (reference sequence). The CDR3 runs to 15 residues. CDR3 in amino acids: CASSQDLAGGRGYTF. The CDR3 DNA reads as TGTGCCAGCAGCCAAGATCTCGCAGGGGGTAGGGGCTACACCTTC.

This clone occurred a few times. V is TRBV19 and J is TRBJ1-5; D is unclear. In germline, CDR1 is LNHDA, CDR2 SQIVND (reference sequence). CDR3 length: 13 residues. Trimming cost V 5 bases and J 7 bases, with 12 bases left between them. The CDR3 coding sequence is TGTGCCAGTAGTTATTCGTTGGGCCAGCCCCAGCATTTT. It yields the protein CASSYSLGQPQHF.

The gene calls are TRBV3-1 (or the pseudogene TRBV3-2) and TRBJ2-6; maybe TRBD1 (5 bases). This CDR3 has 15 residues. Germline CDR1 LGHDT, CDR2 YNNKEL (reference sequence). V lost 0 bases and J 13 bases, leaving 16 bases between the germline ends. The CDR3 DNA reads as TGTGCCAGCAGCCAAGATGTAACAGGCAGTAATGTCCTGACTTTC. As protein: CASSQDVTGSNVLTF.

The V call is TRBV11-2, the J call TRBJ1-2; D possibly corresponds to TRBD1 (5 bases). V lost 1 base and J lost 4, with 16 bases in between. CDR3 length: 16 amino acids. Germline V lookup: CDR1 SGHAT, CDR2 FQNNGV. DNA for the CDR3: TGTGCCAGCAGCTTAGGCGGGACGGGGGGAGGCTATGGCTACACCTTC. It yields the protein CASSLGGTGGGYGYTF. Based on the CDR3 plus reference TRBV11-2 and TRBJ1-2, the full variable domain is EAGVAQSPRYKIIEKRQSVAFWCNPISGHATLYWYQQILGQGPKLLIQFQNNGVVDDSQLPKDRFSAERLKGVDSTLKIQPAKLEDSAVYLCASSLGGTGGGYGYTFGSGTRLTVV.

This clone occurred once. Different DNA sequences within this sample yield the same CDR3. The chain couples TRBV18 to TRBJ1-5; 7 nucleotides agree with TRBD1. Germline CDR1 KGHSH, CDR2 LQKENI. This CDR3 region has 13 residues. V lost 3 bases, J lost 5 bases, and 1 base stayed unmatched. The CDR3 nucleotides read TGTGCCAGCTCACCCGACAGGGATCAGCCCCAGCATTTT. Its protein product is CASSPDRDQPQHF.

This chain uses TRBV2 with TRBJ2-2, with 9 bases fitting TRBD1. J lost 4 bases, V lost 4 bases, and 7 bases had no gene match. Germline CDR1 and CDR2: SNHLY and FYNNEI. The CDR3 spans 16 residues. The CDR3 DNA sequence: TGTGCCAGCAGTGTGGGACAGGGTTGGAGCACCGGGGAGCTGTTTTTT. Its translation: CASSVGQGWSTGELFF.

There are a few counts of this clone. V usage is TRBV3-1 (or the pseudogene TRBV3-2) and J usage is TRBJ2-1; no firm D call. Germline CDR1 and CDR2: LGHDT and YNNKEL (reference sequence). V lost 1 base to trimming and J lost 7 bases, with 11 bases between them. The length of the CDR3 is 14 residues. The CDR3 region has the DNA TGTGCCAGCAGCCAAGCGACAACTTTGAATGAGCAGTTCTTC. Its translation is CASSQATTLNEQFF.

The chain employs TRBV19 and TRBJ1-5; perhaps TRBD1 as D (5 bases). The V end lost 9 bases, the J end lost 0 bases, and 9 bases lay between the germline ends. The CDR3 consists of 13 residues. Germline CDR1 LNHDA, CDR2 SQIVND (reference sequence). The CDR3 protein is CASTDTSNQPQHF. The CDR3 nucleotides read TGTGCCAGCACGGACACTAGCAATCAGCCCCAGCATTTT.

The chain employs TRBV12-3 or TRBV12-4 and TRBJ2-7; no firm D call. V lost 6 bases and J lost 6, with 9 bases in between. This CDR3 has 11 residues. In DNA form, the CDR3 reads TGTGCCAGCAGATCAGGTGGCGAGCAGTACTTC. It encodes CASRSGGEQYF.

The chain employs TRBV24-1 and TRBJ2-7; tentatively, D is TRBD1 (8 bases). The CDR3 covers 18 residues. With 5 bases removed from V and 5 bases from J, the gap between germline ends came to 27 bases. The germline gives CDR1 KGHDR, CDR2 SFDVKD. CDR3 DNA: TGTGCCACCAGTGTTTTTGGTCGGGGGGACAGGCTGGACGACGAGCAGTACTTC. It translates to CATSVFGRGDRLDDEQYF.

The sample holds a few counts of this clone. V and J are TRBV18 and TRBJ1-2; D not certain. Between the trimmed V and J ends, which lost 6 bases and 3 bases, there was a span of 17 bases. This CDR3 is built from 15 residues. Germline assignment: CDR1 KGHSH and CDR2 LQKENI. The CDR3 here is CASSARTFPDYGYTF. CDR3 nucleotides: TGTGCCAGCTCCGCGAGAACTTTCCCCGACTATGGCTACACCTTC.

CDR3 in DNA: TGTGCCAGCATTGGGACAGGGGGCGAGCAGTACTTC. It encodes CASIGTGGEQYF. This rearrangement joins TRBV6-5 to TRBJ2-7; 11 bases are shared with TRBD1. Losses at the gene ends were 7 bases for V and 6 bases for J; bases not matched to a gene: 2. Germline lookup yields CDR1 MNHEY and CDR2 SVGAGI. The CDR3 runs 12 residues.

The chain carries TRBV5-1 and TRBJ2-1; 8 bases are shared with TRBD2. V shed 2 bases, J shed 7 bases, and the junction held 8 bases outside the gene matches. Germline V lookup: CDR1 SGHRS, CDR2 YFSETQ. The CDR3 consists of 15 residues. CDR3 nucleotide sequence: TGCGCCAGCAGCTTAACTAGCGGCTTTGTTAATGAGCAGTTCTTC. Its protein product is CASSLTSGFVNEQFF.

This chain joins TRBV30 and TRBJ2-5, with D possibly TRBD1 on 6 matching bases. The V end lost 2 bases, the J end lost 7 bases, and 17 bases lay between the germline ends. The CDR3 covers 14 residues. Germline-derived CDR1 and CDR2 are GTSNPN and SVGIG (reference sequence). CDR3 DNA: TGTGCCTGGAGTCCCTCGGACCGAGGGGGGACCCAGTACTTC. Its translation: CAWSPSDRGGTQYF. Drawing the rest from reference TRBV30 and TRBJ2-5, the complete variable domain is SQTIHQWPATLVQPVGSPLSLECTVEGTSNPNLYWYRQAAGRGLQLLFYSVGIGQISSEVPQNLSASRPQDRQFILSSKKLLLSDSGFYLCAWSPSDRGGTQYFGPGTRLLVL.

CDR3 amino acids: CASRGLAGVYEDTQYF. CDR3 in DNA: TGTGCCAGCAGGGGCCTAGCGGGAGTTTACGAGGATACGCAGTATTTT. The chain has TRBV7-2 and TRBJ2-3; 10 bases fit TRBD2. The CDR3 covers 16 residues. J gave up 6 bases and V 6 bases, and 12 bases lay outside the gene matches. The V gene's germline CDR1 is SGHTA and CDR2 FQGNSA.

The chain links TRBV6-4 to TRBJ1-5, with a possible D match to TRBD1 (5 bases). Trimming removed 8 bases at V and 2 bases at J, with 13 bases between. Germline values: CDR1 MRHNA, CDR2 SNTAGT. The CDR3 is made up of 14 amino acids. CDR3 sequence reads: CASGAMAGNQPQHF. CDR3 nucleotide sequence: TGTGCCAGCGGGGCAATGGCGGGCAATCAGCCCCAGCATTTT.

The CDR3 loop reads CASGPSGNQETQYF. The CDR3 DNA reads TGTGCCAGCGGGCCTAGCGGGAATCAGGAGACCCAGTACTTC. The chain joins TRBV3-1 (or the pseudogene TRBV3-2) to TRBJ2-5, with 9 bases that match TRBD2. V lost 8 bases and J lost 5; bases outside the gene matches: 9. The CDR3 covers 14 residues. Germline CDR1 LGHDT, CDR2 YNNKEL (reference sequence).

The V gene is TRBV29-1, the J gene TRBJ1-5, with 8 bases aligning to TRBD1. CDR1 and CDR2 (germline): SQVTM, ANQGSEA. This CDR3 has 13 amino acids. Trimming took 4 bases from V and 1 from J; bases not matched to a gene: 0. The CDR3 region has the DNA TGCAGCGTTGGACAGGGGAGCAATCAGCCCCAGCATTTT. It yields the protein CSVGQGSNQPQHF.

The rearrangement links TRBV30 to TRBJ1-2; no reliable D call. The CDR3 totals 14 residues. From germline, CDR1 is GTSNPN and CDR2 SVGIG (reference sequence). The ends were cut back, 2 bases at V and 0 bases at J, with 10 bases in the middle. The CDR3 loop is CAWSPQSSNYGYTF. For the CDR3, the DNA is TGTGCCTGGAGTCCCCAGTCCTCTAACTATGGCTACACCTTC.

The chain uses TRBV10-3 and TRBJ2-7; weak D call: TRBD1 (6 bases). Per germline, CDR1 ENHRY and CDR2 SYGVKD. The CDR3 sequence is 13 residues long. Trimming removed 10 bases from V and 6 bases from J, with 19 bases in between. The CDR3 loop reads CATQGHLSAEQYF. Here the CDR3 DNA reads TGTGCCACCCAGGGGCATCTTTCTGCCGAGCAGTACTTC.